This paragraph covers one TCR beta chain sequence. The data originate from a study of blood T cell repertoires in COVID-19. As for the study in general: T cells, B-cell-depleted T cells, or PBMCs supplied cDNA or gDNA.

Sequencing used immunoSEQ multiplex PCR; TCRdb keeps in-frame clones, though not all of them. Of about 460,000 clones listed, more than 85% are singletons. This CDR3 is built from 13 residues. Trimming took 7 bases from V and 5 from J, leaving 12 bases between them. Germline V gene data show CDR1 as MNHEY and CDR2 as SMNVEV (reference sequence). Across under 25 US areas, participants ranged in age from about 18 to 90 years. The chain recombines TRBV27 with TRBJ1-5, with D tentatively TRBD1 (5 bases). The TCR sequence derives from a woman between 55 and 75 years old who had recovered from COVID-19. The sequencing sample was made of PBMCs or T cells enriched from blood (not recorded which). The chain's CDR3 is CASKDSLDQPQHF. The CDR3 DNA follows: TGTGCCAGCAAAGACAGCCTAGATCAGCCCCAGCATTTT.